This T cell receptor beta chain originates from a study of human T cells and chemical hapten exposure. Broader study findings: The immune response of these alopecia patients might not match healthy individuals'.

As for time point: patch test 3, about 24 weeks after DPC sensitization. As for treatment: therapeutic diphenylcyclopropenone sensitization with weekly scalp DPC. Alopecia patients deemed DPC-suitable, aged 18 to 70, excluding pregnancy. The CDR3 length is 15 residues. Looked up from germline, CDR1 is SGHVS and CDR2 is FNYEAQ. The V end lost 0 bases, the J end lost 6 bases, and 14 bases lay between the germline ends. The library tagged each cDNA molecule with unique molecular identifiers. TCRdb ran MiXCR on the RACE reads and lists one entry per CDR3 protein. The sample comprises about 160,000 distinct CDR3 sequences, about a quarter of which are singletons, and under 2.5% rests with the top ten. This clonotype was picked up a small number of times. Its specificity is not known.

The source was whole blood, collected in connection with sensitization to the hapten diphenylcyclopropenone (DPC). The rearrangement uses TRBV7-6 and TRBJ1-1; TRBD1 is a possible D gene (5 bases). The clonotype originates from a young woman with alopecia areata. Some clones in this sample may be carry-over from other donors' samples. The CDR3 spells CASSLAGGGGPEAFF. Written as DNA, the CDR3 is TGTGCCAGCAGCTTAGCGGGTGGGGGAGGTCCTGAAGCTTTCTTT.